The source of this T cell receptor beta chain is a study of blood T cell repertoires in COVID-19 (dated by TCRdb to about 2020). In terms of the full investigation: Samples from collaborators originated in the United States, Italy and Spain and spanned both the acute and convalescent phases of COVID-19. The prospective study material was composed of cDNA or gDNA derived from T cells, B-cell-depleted T cells, or PBMCs. Subjects who had been exposed to COVID-19, were actively infected with it, or had recovered from it provided the deeply sampled blood TCRbeta repertoires that made up the dataset. The repertoires were released in a freely available public database intended as a resource for research on the immune response to SARS-CoV-2. The samples were drawn from the first 160 participants of the ongoing ImmuneRACE study and from some 1,300 subjects provided by 6 global collaborators. The sample metadata nearly always contained a de-identified subject ID, COVID-19 status, age in years and sex. Where available, HLA class I and class II types were obtained from metadata supplied by the sample provider rather than from assay-based typing.

This clone turned up a few times. Its antigen is not yet known. No much larger clone exists at a distance of one base, and base qualities are not known. TCRbeta CDR3 regions were amplified from genomic DNA using the immunoSEQ Assay, a bias-controlled multiplex PCR. On the study's bioinformatics: The number of nucleated cells in each sample was estimated from the amplification of reference gene primers within the assay. Sequence reads were collapsed and filtered to measure the absolute abundance of every unique TCRbeta CDR3 rearrangement. Productive Simpson clonality was computed per sample as the square root of Simpson's diversity index over productive rearrangements. The immuneACCESS repertoire file appears here via TCRdb, limited to in-frame rearrangements. These files lack a portion of the clones; in checked studies, under half of the deficit traces to unresolved V genes, and the cause of the others is not known. The V and J calls and clone size come from that table; D and trimming were worked out from the DNA. Counted in this sample were some 230,000 clones; roughly four fifths of them appeared once. The ten largest account for 7% to 10% of the sample.

General conclusions and limits of the study: Clinical and demographic metadata were provided uncurated, with the amount varying by source and participant.

One collaborating source in Seattle enrolled patients during active infection and followed them longitudinally through the course of disease. The collaborating institutions used their own protocols to collect whole blood in K2EDTA tubes. For TCRbeta analysis, collaborators shipped samples as frozen whole blood, isolated PBMCs, or DNA extracted from either of those sample types. From cysteine to phenylalanine, the CDR3 is 17 amino acids long. Of the read, only the CDR3 DNA is kept; its 51 bases are in frame from base 1. CDR1 KGHSH and CDR2 LQKENI are derived from the germline V gene. V is shortened by 3 bases, J by 0 bases, and the region joining them spans 17 bases.

The V and J segments used are TRBV18 and TRBJ1-2, and the D gene may be TRBD1, 6 bases matching. Material for sequencing was peripheral blood. This TCR came from a woman older than 75 with COVID-19, enrolled during active disease. Read as DNA, the sequence is TGTGCCAGCTCACCCTTCCCTCGACAGGCCACTAACTATGGCTACACCTTC. This gives the protein CASSPFPRQATNYGYTF.